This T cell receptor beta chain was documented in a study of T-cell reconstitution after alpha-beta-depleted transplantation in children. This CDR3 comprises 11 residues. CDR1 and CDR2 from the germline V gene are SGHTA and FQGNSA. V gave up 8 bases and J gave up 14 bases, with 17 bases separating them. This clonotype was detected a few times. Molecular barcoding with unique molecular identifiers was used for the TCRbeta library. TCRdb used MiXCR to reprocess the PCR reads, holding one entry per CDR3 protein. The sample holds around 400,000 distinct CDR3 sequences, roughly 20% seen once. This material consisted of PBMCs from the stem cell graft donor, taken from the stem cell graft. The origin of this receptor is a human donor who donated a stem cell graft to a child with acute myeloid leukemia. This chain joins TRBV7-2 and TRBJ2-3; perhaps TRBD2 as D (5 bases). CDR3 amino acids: CASPLEGSWYF. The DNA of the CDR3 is TGTGCCAGCCCCCTCGAGGGAAGTTGGTATTTT.